This T cell receptor beta chain was captured in a study of OX40 agonist ivuxolimab in advanced cancers. Across the whole study: Past anti-PD-1, anti-PD-L1 or anti-CTLA-4 therapy was accepted, and 30% to 50% had received some. Three partial responders included one hepatocellular carcinoma patient and two cutaneous melanoma patients.

Assay used: immunoSEQ multiplex PCR; TCRdb lists only in-frame clones, some missing. Among 50,000 to 60,000 clones listed, 75% to 85% were seen once. This clone is medium-sized by share. Its antigen is still unknown. Study-level findings and limits: CD8+ T cells showed, on average, more clonal expansion than CD4+ cells. Some patients who did not respond also had low normalized T-cell clonal expansion.

CDR1 KGHSH and CDR2 LQKENI come from the germline V gene. Germline trimming cut 2 bases from V and 6 bases from J; bases unmatched to any gene: 4. This CDR3 comprises 14 residues. The rearrangement uses TRBV18 and TRBJ2-3, with 8 positions matching TRBD1. The specimen was CD4+ or CD8+ T cells sorted from blood, collected in a trial of the OX40 agonist ivuxolimab. The clonotype comes from an adult with an advanced solid tumor such as melanoma, head and neck, liver or kidney cancer. In DNA, the CDR3 is TGTGCCAGCTCACCAGAGGCAGGGGGCGATACGCAGTATTTT. Translation gives CASSPEAGGDTQYF. The variable domain in full, completed from reference TRBV18 and TRBJ2-3, reads NAGVMQNPRHLVRRRGQEARLRCSPMKGHSHVYWYRQLPEEGLKFMVYLQKENIIDESGMPKERFSAEFPKEGPSILRIQQVVRGDSAAYFCASSPEAGGDTQYFGPGTRLTVL.